This TCR beta chain was profiled in a study of cytomegalovirus exposure and HLA in healthy donors. About the study: Around 180 million T cells yielded around 120 million unique TCR beta sequences in earlier analysis.

PCR amplification relied on 60 Vbeta primers (plus 13 Jbeta primers). Only in-frame clones appear in the TCRdb table, and some are missing; sequencing was by immunoSEQ multiplex PCR. The sample shows 120,000 or so clones, about 80% of them seen only once. This CDR3 region has 14 residues. V was clipped by 4 bases and J by 1 base, with 11 bases between them. Germline CDR1 and CDR2: SNHLY and FYNNEI. Study observations and caveats: It was assumed in the presence/absence analyses that sequencing depth was roughly uniform across donors. Earlier results showed most TCR beta V segments being productive about 90% or about 30% of the time. Reports showed the classifier diagnosing cytomegalovirus status with high specificity and sensitivity.

With regard to this clone: Its matching antigen is unknown.

Sequenced input: PBMCs. J is TRBJ2-7 and V is TRBV2; the D gene is possibly TRBD1 (5 bases). The receptor comes from a woman between 45 and 60 years old in good health and CMV-seropositive. CDR3 DNA: TGTGCCAGCAGTGTGGAGACAGTTTCCTACGAGCAGTACTTC. Translated: CASSVETVSYEQYF. Full variable domain (outside the CDR3, taken from reference TRBV2 and TRBJ2-7): EPEVTQTPSHQVTQMGQEVILRCVPISNHLYFYWYRQILGQKVEFLVSFYNNEISEKSEIFDDQFSVERPDGSNFTLKIRSTKLEDSAMYFCASSVETVSYEQYFGPGTRLTVT.